Listed below are T cell receptor beta chains from one sample, sequenced in a study of cytomegalovirus exposure and HLA in healthy donors. The data were produced by immunoSEQ multiplex PCR, yet TCRdb's version contains in-frame clones alone and is incomplete. The sample shows about 77,000 clones, around 79% of them seen only once. Material: PBMCs. The receptors come from a man aged 35 to 55 in good health and CMV-seronegative. Both conserved end residues are part of each CDR3. The D gene is left open where the match is weak. Some rows have no size entry. The others give once, few or many, or a class for an expanded clone.

once,-,TRBV7-8,TRBJ2-1,18,CASSLNRGPQESVNEQFF,TGTGCCAGCAGCTTAAATAGGGGCCCCCAGGAATCGGTCAATGAGCAGTTCTTC
-,-,TRBV6-5,TRBJ2-7,15,CASSLYSEPSYEQYF,TGTGCCAGCAGCTTATATAGTGAACCCTCCTACGAGCAGTACTTC
few,TRBD1,TRBV5-8,TRBJ1-5,14,CASSSRGRDQPQHF,TGTGCCAGCAGCAGCAGGGGGCGGGATCAGCCCCAGCATTTT
-,-,TRBV2,TRBJ1-4,14,CASSHPGSNEKLFF,TGTGCCAGCAGCCACCCCGGGAGTAATGAAAAACTGTTTTTT
once,TRBD2,TRBV7-2,TRBJ2-2,17,CASSLSSGGRGTGELFF,TGTGCCAGCAGCTTAAGTAGCGGGGGGCGTGGCACCGGGGAGCTGTTTTTT
once,-,TRBV5-1,TRBJ2-2,12,CASSPYTGELFF,TGCGCCAGCAGCCCCTACACCGGGGAGCTGTTTTTT
-,TRBD1,TRBV30,TRBJ1-3,16,CAWSYYRGSSGNTIYF,TGTGCCTGGAGTTATTACAGGGGGTCATCCGGAAACACCATATATTTT
-,TRBD2,TRBV4-2,TRBJ2-7,14,CASSQDLGGGEQYF,TGTGCCAGCAGCCAAGACTTGGGGGGGGGCGAGCAGTACTTC
-,-,TRBV28,TRBJ1-1,14,CASSLDSLNTEAFF,TGTGCCAGCAGTTTAGACAGCCTGAACACTGAAGCTTTCTTT
few,-,TRBV4-2,TRBJ1-1,15,CASIPGVRMNTEAFF,TGTGCCAGCATCCCAGGGGTGAGAATGAACACTGAAGCTTTCTTT
-,-,TRBV18,TRBJ1-1,17,CASSRDIKTVQNTEAFF,TGTGCCAGCTCACGCGACATCAAAACAGTTCAGAACACTGAAGCTTTCTTT
-,-,TRBV15,TRBJ1-4,16,CATSRGGAGANEKLFF,TGTGCCACCAGCAGAGGTGGGGCAGGGGCTAATGAAAAACTGTTTTTT
once,TRBD2,TRBV30,TRBJ2-5,15,CAWSPGGLNQETQYF,TGTGCCTGGAGTCCGGGGGGACTAAACCAAGAGACCCAGTACTTC
-,TRBD2,TRBV2,TRBJ2-7,18,CASRDPPGLATPGGEQYF,TGTGCCAGCAGAGACCCCCCGGGACTAGCGACGCCGGGGGGCGAGCAGTACTTC
few,-,TRBV4-3,TRBJ2-2,15,CASSQGKQITGELFF,TGCGCCAGCAGCCAAGGGAAACAGATCACCGGGGAGCTGTTTTTT
-,TRBD1,TRBV7-2,TRBJ2-3,13,CASSSDRGDTQYF,TGTGCCAGCAGCTCGGACAGGGGAGATACGCAGTATTTT
once,-,TRBV10-3,TRBJ1-1,15,CAIQTSPLRGTEAFF,TGTGCCATCCAAACAAGCCCCCTCAGGGGCACTGAAGCTTTCTTT
once,TRBD2,TRBV10-3,TRBJ2-1,19,CAISETSGRILSSYNEQFF,TGTGCCATCAGTGAGACTAGCGGGAGGATACTTAGCTCCTACAATGAGCAGTTCTTC
once,-,TRBV6-5,TRBJ2-7,14,CASSRAHRGYEQYF,TGTGCCAGCTCCCGGGCCCACCGCGGGTACGAGCAGTACTTC
-,TRBD1,TRBV30,TRBJ1-2,14,CAWSAGTGRYGYTF,TGTGCCTGGAGTGCAGGGACAGGGCGTTACGGCTACACCTTC
-,TRBD1,TRBV5-6,TRBJ2-3,15,CASRGAGQGEDTQYF,TGTGCCAGTCGAGGGGCGGGACAGGGAGAAGATACGCAGTATTTT
-,-,TRBV15,TRBJ1-5,14,CATSRGAGYQPQHF,TGTGCCACCAGCAGAGGGGCAGGGTACCAGCCCCAGCATTTT
few,TRBD2,TRBV5-6,TRBJ2-1,14,CASSPTSMRDEQFF,TGTGCCAGCAGCCCGACTAGCATGCGGGATGAGCAGTTCTTC
-,-,TRBV7-9,TRBJ2-2,14,CASSLTRDTGELFF,TGTGCCAGCAGCTTGACCAGGGACACCGGGGAGCTGTTTTTT
-,TRBD1,TRBV28,TRBJ1-1,16,CASGRRTGSANTEAFF,TGTGCCAGCGGCCGACGGACAGGGAGCGCGAACACTGAAGCTTTCTTT
-,-,TRBV10-1,TRBJ2-5,15,CASSESGVLQETQYF,TGCGCCAGCAGTGAAAGCGGAGTTCTACAAGAGACCCAGTACTTC
-,-,TRBV7-9,TRBJ2-1,15,CASREEGGIGNEQFF,TGTGCCAGCAGAGAAGAGGGCGGGATTGGCAATGAGCAGTTCTTC
-,TRBD1,TRBV6-6,TRBJ2-2,15,CASSPDRGRTGELFF,TGTGCCAGCAGCCCCGACAGGGGCAGGACCGGGGAGCTGTTTTTT
-,TRBD2,TRBV6-5,TRBJ2-1,16,CASSSQLADSYNEQFF,TGTGCCAGCAGTTCCCAACTAGCGGACTCCTACAATGAGCAGTTCTTC
-,-,TRBV29-1,TRBJ2-7,15,CSVSLFSGVAYEQYF,TGCAGCGTTTCCCTCTTCTCGGGAGTTGCCTACGAGCAGTACTTC
once,TRBD1,TRBV5-1,TRBJ2-7,14,CASSLSGQAYEQYF,TGCGCCAGCAGCTTGTCGGGACAGGCCTACGAGCAGTACTTC
-,TRBD1,TRBV19,TRBJ1-5,13,CASPGQGHQPQHF,TGTGCCAGCCCGGGACAGGGACATCAGCCCCAGCATTTT
-,TRBD2,TRBV25-1,TRBJ2-7,14,CASSTTRESYEQYF,TGTGCCAGCAGTACCACGCGGGAGTCCTACGAGCAGTACTTC
-,TRBD2,TRBV13,TRBJ2-3,18,CASSLKGVAGGSADTQYF,TGTGCCAGCAGCTTAAAGGGGGTAGCGGGAGGTTCGGCAGATACGCAGTATTTT
-,TRBD2,TRBV5-4,TRBJ2-7,15,CASSLGAGGPYEQYF,TGTGCCAGCAGCTTGGGCGCGGGAGGGCCTTACGAGCAGTACTTC
-,TRBD2,TRBV7-9,TRBJ2-7,15,CASSSGGGSLAEQYF,TGTGCCAGCAGCTCCGGTGGCGGGAGTTTAGCCGAGCAGTACTTC
-,TRBD2,TRBV2,TRBJ2-6,17,CASARAGGGSGANVLTF,TGTGCCAGCGCTAGAGCGGGGGGAGGCTCTGGGGCCAACGTCCTGACTTTC
-,TRBD2,TRBV5-4,TRBJ2-1,15,CASSLESSGSNEQFF,TGTGCCAGCAGCTTGGAATCTAGCGGGAGCAATGAGCAGTTCTTC
-,TRBD1,TRBV5-1,TRBJ1-5,15,CASRAGTGDNQPQHF,TGCGCCAGCAGGGCCGGGACAGGTGACAATCAGCCCCAGCATTTT
-,TRBD1,TRBV7-2,TRBJ1-2,15,CASSLSDRGNYGYTF,TGTGCCAGCAGCTTATCCGACAGGGGTAACTATGGCTACACCTTC
-,TRBD2,TRBV29-1,TRBJ2-5,16,CSVEDPGLAGRETQYF,TGCAGCGTTGAAGACCCCGGACTAGCGGGACGAGAGACCCAGTACTTC
-,TRBD2,TRBV13,TRBJ2-2,18,CASSEGTSGATNTGELFF,TGTGCCAGCAGCGAGGGGACTAGCGGGGCAACGAACACCGGGGAGCTGTTTTTT
-,-,TRBV7-6,TRBJ1-1,14,CASSLGAGNTEAFF,TGTGCCAGCAGCCTGGGGGCAGGGAACACTGAAGCTTTCTTT
-,-,TRBV2,TRBJ2-5,14,CASSLQGSGETQYF,TGTGCCAGCAGCCTACAGGGATCCGGGGAGACCCAGTACTTC
-,-,TRBV27,TRBJ2-3,13,CASGERFPDTQYF,TGTGCCAGCGGGGAGAGGTTTCCAGATACGCAGTATTTT
-,TRBD1,TRBV4-3,TRBJ2-1,16,CASSQVPGQGMNEQFF,TGCGCCAGCAGCCAAGTACCGGGACAGGGAATGAATGAGCAGTTCTTC
-,-,TRBV30,TRBJ2-2,14,CAWKTGQLTGELFF,TGTGCCTGGAAGACAGGACAACTCACCGGGGAGCTGTTTTTT
-,TRBD2,TRBV7-9,TRBJ2-1,16,CASSLGTSGRVNEQFF,TGTGCCAGCAGCCTCGGGACTAGCGGGAGAGTAAATGAGCAGTTCTTC
-,TRBD2,TRBV2,TRBJ2-7,16,CASSETSGRVGSEQYF,TGTGCCAGCAGTGAAACTAGCGGGAGGGTTGGGTCCGAGCAGTACTTC
-,TRBD2,TRBV6-1,TRBJ2-1,15,CASSVGTSGSNEQFF,TGTGCCAGCAGTGTAGGGACTAGCGGGAGCAATGAGCAGTTCTTC
-,-,TRBV7-2,TRBJ2-3,14,CASSPGTSTDTQYF,TGTGCCAGCAGCCCGGGGACTAGCACAGATACGCAGTATTTT
few,TRBD2,TRBV6-4,TRBJ2-3,15,CASKEREGPTDTQYF,TGTGCCAGCAAGGAGCGGGAGGGGCCCACAGATACGCAGTATTTT
few,-,TRBV7-8,TRBJ2-2,13,CASSLGRIGELFF,TGTGCCAGCAGCTTAGGTCGTATCGGGGAGCTGTTTTTT